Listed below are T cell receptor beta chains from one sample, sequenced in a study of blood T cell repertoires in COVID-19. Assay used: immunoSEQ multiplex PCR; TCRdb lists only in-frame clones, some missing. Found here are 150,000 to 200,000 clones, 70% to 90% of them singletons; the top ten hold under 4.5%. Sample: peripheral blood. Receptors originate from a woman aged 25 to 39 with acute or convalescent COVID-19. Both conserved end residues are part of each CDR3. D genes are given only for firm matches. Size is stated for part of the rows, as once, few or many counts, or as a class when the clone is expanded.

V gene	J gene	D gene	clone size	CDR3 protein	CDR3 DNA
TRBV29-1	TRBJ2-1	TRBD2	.	CSVDAGTSREQFF	TGCAGCGTTGACGCCGGGACTAGCCGTGAGCAGTTCTTC
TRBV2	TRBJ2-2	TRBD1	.	CASKQGGTGELFF	TGTGCCAGTAAACAGGGGGGCACCGGGGAGCTGTTTTTT
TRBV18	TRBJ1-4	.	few	CASSIIWAEKLFF	TGTGCCAGCTCAATAATATGGGCGGAAAAACTGTTTTTT
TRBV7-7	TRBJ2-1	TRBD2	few	CASSLDYRSGMQFF	TGTGCTAGCAGCTTAGATTACAGAAGCGGGATGCAGTTCTTC
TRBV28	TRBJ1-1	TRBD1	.	CASSSGQLTEAFF	TGTGCCAGCAGTTCGGGACAGCTCACTGAAGCTTTCTTT
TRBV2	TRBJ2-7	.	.	CASGIGGSRYEQYF	TGTGCCAGCGGGATTGGAGGGAGTCGCTACGAGCAGTACTTC
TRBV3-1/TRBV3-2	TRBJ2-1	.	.	CASSQASSDYNEQFF	TGTGCCAGCAGCCAAGCCTCTAGCGACTACAATGAGCAGTTCTTC
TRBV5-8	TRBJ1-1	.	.	CASSLRQVNTEAFF	TGTGCCAGCAGCTTGAGACAGGTAAACACTGAAGCTTTCTTT
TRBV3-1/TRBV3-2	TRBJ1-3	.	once	CASSQGRPVGGNTIYF	TGTGCCAGCAGCCAAGGCAGGCCCGTAGGCGGAAACACCATATATTTT
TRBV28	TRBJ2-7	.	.	CASGAGLGQNEQYF	TGTGCCAGCGGGGCGGGATTAGGTCAGAACGAGCAGTACTTC
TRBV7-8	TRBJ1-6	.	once	CASSYSWAANSPLHF	TGTGCCAGCAGTTACTCGTGGGCCGCTAATTCACCCCTCCACTTT
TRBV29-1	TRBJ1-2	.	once	CSVGQGGYTF	TGCAGCGTTGGGCAGGGAGGCTACACCTTC
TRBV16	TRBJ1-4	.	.	CASSQFRETGGEKLFF	TGTGCCAGCAGCCAATTTCGCGAGACAGGCGGTGAAAAACTGTTTTTT
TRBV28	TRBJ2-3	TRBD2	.	CASSLGLAGEYF	TGTGCCAGCAGTCTTGGACTAGCGGGAGAGTATTTT
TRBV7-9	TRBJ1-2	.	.	CASSILGLNGYTF	TGTGCCAGCAGCATACTGGGACTCAATGGCTACACCTTC
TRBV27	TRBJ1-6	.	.	CASSLGPGDSPLHF	TGTGCCAGCAGCCTCGGACCCGGGGATTCACCCCTCCACTTT
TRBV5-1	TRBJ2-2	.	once	CASSVNTGELFF	TGCGCCAGCAGCGTAAACACCGGGGAGCTGTTTTTT
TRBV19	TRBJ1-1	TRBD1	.	CASSIHLYPGQLNTEAFF	TGTGCCAGTAGTATACACCTTTACCCGGGACAGCTGAACACTGAAGCTTTCTTT
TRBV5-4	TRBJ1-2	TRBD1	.	CASSVAGTGYYTF	TGTGCCAGCAGCGTCGCCGGGACAGGGTACTACACCTTC
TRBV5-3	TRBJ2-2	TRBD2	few	CASTGTSGWTGELFF	TGTGCCAGTACCGGGACTAGCGGGTGGACCGGGGAGCTGTTTTTT
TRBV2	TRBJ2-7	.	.	CASSEGAISPEQYF	TGTGCCAGCAGTGAGGGGGCAATCAGTCCCGAGCAGTACTTC
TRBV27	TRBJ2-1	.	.	CASSLSWANEQFF	TGTGCCAGCAGTTTAAGCTGGGCCAATGAGCAGTTCTTC
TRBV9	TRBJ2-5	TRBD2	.	CASSAGLAGVETQYF	TGTGCCAGCAGCGCGGGACTAGCGGGAGTGGAGACCCAGTACTTC
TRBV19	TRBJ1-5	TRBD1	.	CAGSDRASNQPQHF	TGTGCCGGATCGGACAGGGCTAGCAATCAGCCCCAGCATTTT
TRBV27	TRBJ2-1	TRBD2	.	CATGTSGSRQFF	TGTGCCACCGGGACTAGCGGGAGTAGGCAGTTCTTC
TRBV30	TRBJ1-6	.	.	CAWSVGGSDPPLHF	TGTGCCTGGAGTGTTGGGGGGAGTGATCCACCCCTCCACTTT
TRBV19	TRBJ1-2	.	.	CASSIPGGSIGYTF	TGTGCCAGTAGTATCCCAGGAGGCTCTATTGGCTACACCTTC
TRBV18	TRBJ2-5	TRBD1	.	CASSPGTGETQYF	TGTGCCAGCTCACCCGGGACAGGGGAGACCCAGTACTTC
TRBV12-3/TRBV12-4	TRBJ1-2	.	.	CASKGGDGYTF	TGTGCCAGCAAGGGGGGGGATGGCTACACCTTC
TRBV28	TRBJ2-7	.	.	CASSWGVGVYEQYF	TGTGCCAGCAGTTGGGGAGTCGGGGTCTACGAGCAGTACTTC
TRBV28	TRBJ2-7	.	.	CASSPSHLPSYEQYF	TGTGCCAGCAGTCCCTCACACCTCCCCTCCTACGAGCAGTACTTC
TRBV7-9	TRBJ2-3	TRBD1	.	CASNQDVGQGNDTQYF	TGTGCCAGCAACCAGGACGTGGGACAGGGGAACGATACGCAGTATTTT
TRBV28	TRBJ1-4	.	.	CASSPLHEKLFF	TGTGCCAGCAGTCCCCTTCATGAAAAACTGTTTTTT
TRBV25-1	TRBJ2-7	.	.	CASSAVQSVQYF	TGTGCCAGCAGTGCGGTCCAAAGCGTGCAGTACTTC
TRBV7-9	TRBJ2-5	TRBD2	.	CASSNPGLAGGHF	TGTGCCAGCAGCAATCCCGGACTAGCGGGAGGGCACTTC
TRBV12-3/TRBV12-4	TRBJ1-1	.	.	CASSLEQGTEAFF	TGTGCCAGCAGCTTAGAGCAGGGGACTGAAGCTTTCTTT
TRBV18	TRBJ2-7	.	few	CASSTTGLYEQYF	TGTGCCAGCTCAACGACAGGACTCTACGAGCAGTACTTC
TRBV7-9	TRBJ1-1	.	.	CASSTLTGFGTKNTEAFF	TGTGCCAGCAGCACCTTAACAGGGTTTGGAACTAAAAACACTGAAGCTTTCTTT
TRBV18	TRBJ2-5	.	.	CASSPVRQGRAETQYF	TGTGCCAGCTCACCGGTAAGGCAGGGGCGCGCAGAGACCCAGTACTTC
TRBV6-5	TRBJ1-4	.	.	CASSYSGVATNEKLFF	TGTGCCAGCAGTTACTCCGGGGTTGCAACTAATGAAAAACTGTTTTTT
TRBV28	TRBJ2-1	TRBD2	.	CASSALSGRAYNEQFF	TGTGCCAGCAGTGCTCTTAGCGGGAGGGCCTACAATGAGCAGTTCTTC
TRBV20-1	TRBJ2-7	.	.	CSASSRGPRYEQYF	TGCAGTGCTAGTTCCAGGGGCCCCAGGTACGAGCAGTACTTC
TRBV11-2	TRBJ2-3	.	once	CASGGGILSTDTQYF	TGTGCCAGCGGGGGAGGAATACTTTCCACAGATACGCAGTATTTT
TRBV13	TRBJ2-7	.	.	CASSPRPPSDSAEQYF	TGTGCCAGCAGCCCCAGGCCCCCGTCAGATTCTGCCGAGCAGTACTTC
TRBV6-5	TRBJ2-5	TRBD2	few	CASRGDFYQETQYF	TGTGCCAGCCGGGGGGACTTCTACCAAGAGACCCAGTACTTC
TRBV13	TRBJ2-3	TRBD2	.	CASSLSGAGVPYF	TGTGCCAGCAGCTTATCGGGCGCGGGAGTCCCGTATTTT
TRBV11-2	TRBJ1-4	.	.	CARQGFSGKLFF	TGTGCCAGACAAGGGTTCTCGGGGAAACTGTTTTTT
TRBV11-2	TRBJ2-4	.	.	CASSHEEGFLKNIQYF	TGTGCCAGCAGCCACGAGGAGGGGTTCCTCAAAAACATTCAGTACTTC
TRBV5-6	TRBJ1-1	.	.	CASSLLGGTEAFF	TGTGCCAGCAGCTTGCTAGGCGGCACTGAAGCTTTCTTT
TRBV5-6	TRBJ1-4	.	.	CASSQNNRSFEKLFF	TGTGCCAGCAGCCAGAATAACAGGTCCTTTGAAAAACTGTTTTTT
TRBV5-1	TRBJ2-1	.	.	CASSLTSGYNEQFF	TGCGCCAGCAGCTTGACTAGTGGATACAATGAGCAGTTCTTC
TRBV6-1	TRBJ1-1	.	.	CASSEPVTGMLNTEAFF	TGTGCCAGCAGTGAGCCCGTAACAGGGATGCTGAACACTGAAGCTTTCTTT